A single sample is the source of the 29 T cell receptor beta chains below, sequenced in a study of blood T cell repertoires in COVID-19. Produced via immunoSEQ multiplex PCR; TCRdb's table is partial and in-frame only. The sample holds about 350,000 clones, 86% seen once. The sequencing input was peripheral blood. The origin of the receptors is a woman aged 55-69 years with COVID-19, enrolled during active disease.

DNA for the CDR3: TGTGCCAGCAGCTTGGGACAGCGATCAAACTATGGCTACACCTTC. Translated: CASSLGQRSNYGYTF. The chain carries TRBV5-8 and TRBJ1-2, with D possibly being TRBD1 (5 bases). The CDR3 is made up of 15 amino acids. Germline CDR1 and CDR2: SGHTS and YDEGEE. V lost 0 bases and J lost 2, with 11 bases in between.

This clone showed up just once. The J gene is TRBJ1-4, the V gene TRBV4-2, with 12 bases identical to TRBD1. J gave up 8 bases and V 3 bases, and 7 bases lay outside the gene matches. Germline V gives CDR1 LGHNA, CDR2 YNFKEQ. The length of the CDR3 is 16 residues. Written as DNA, the CDR3 is TGTGCCAGCAGCCATTCCCCCGGGACAGGGGGCGAAAAACTGTTTTTT. This gives the protein CASSHSPGTGGEKLFF.

This clone was observed a single time. This chain connects TRBV29-1 to TRBJ2-7, with 7 bases lining up with TRBD1. CDR3 length: 12 amino acids. The trim removed 4 bases at V and 6 bases at J, leaving 6 bases unmatched. Germline-derived CDR1 and CDR2 are SQVTM and ANQGSEA. Here the CDR3 DNA reads TGCAGCGTTGCGACAGGGACATTCGAGCAGTACTTC. This translates into CSVATGTFEQYF.

The V call is TRBV4-3, the J call TRBJ1-4; 10 bases match TRBD1. Germline V CDR1 and CDR2: LGHNA, YSLEER. The V segment lost 3 bases and the J segment 7 bases; nucleotides outside the gene matches: 5. CDR3 length equals 15 residues. CDR3 DNA sequence: TGCGCCAGCAGCCATCGACAGGGGGCAAGTGAAAAACTGTTTTTT. Amino acids: CASSHRQGASEKLFF.

The chain has TRBV4-1 and TRBJ1-2, with unresolved D. The CDR3 totals 15 residues. The V end lost 0 bases, the J end lost 5 bases, and 13 bases lay between the germline ends. CDR1 MGHRA and CDR2 YSYEKL come from the germline V gene. In nucleotides, the CDR3 is TGCGCCAGCAGCCAAGAGGGAGTAGTAAGTTATGGCTACACCTTC. Translating it yields CASSQEGVVSYGYTF.

This chain links TRBV6-6 with TRBJ2-1; 8 bases match TRBD1. Per germline, CDR1 MNHNY and CDR2 SVGAGI (reference sequence). The V gene end was trimmed by 5 bases and the J gene end by 14 bases; junction bases not matched to a gene: 11. The CDR3 loop spans 13 amino acids. The CDR3: CASSGQTDRVKFF. CDR3 DNA sequence: TGTGCCAGCAGTGGCCAAACGGACAGGGTCAAGTTCTTC.

The chain employs TRBV3-1 (or the pseudogene TRBV3-2) and TRBJ1-5, with D perhaps TRBD1 (5 bases). Germline V gives CDR1 LGHDT, CDR2 YNNKEL (reference sequence). The CDR3 is made up of 14 amino acids. With 0 bases removed from V and 7 bases from J, the gap between germline ends came to 10 bases. The CDR3, as DNA: TGTGCCAGCAGCCAAGACAGGGCGAGGCAGCCCCAGCATTTT. Protein: CASSQDRARQPQHF.

The rearrangement uses TRBV15 and TRBJ2-3, with 10 bases fitting TRBD2. J lost 6 bases, V lost 2 bases, and 5 bases had no gene match. CDR3 size: 15 residues. CDR1 LNHNV and CDR2 YYDKDF come from the germline V gene (reference sequence). The CDR3, as DNA: TGTGCCACCAGCAGAAATAGCGGGGGGAGGGATACGCAGTATTTT. Protein product: CATSRNSGGRDTQYF.

This clone was recorded once. V and J are TRBV6-2 or TRBV6-3 and TRBJ1-2, with TRBD1 as a possible D gene (5 bases). Trimming left V 4 bases short and J 8 bases short, with 17 bases between. Germline CDR1 and CDR2: MNHEY and SVGEGT. The CDR3 consists of 14 residues. The CDR3 loop is CASSSGPHPGGYTF. CDR3 sequence (DNA): TGTGCCAGCAGTTCCGGGCCCCACCCAGGGGGCTACACCTTC.

The count of this clone is one. V gene TRBV9 combines with J gene TRBJ2-3, with 9 bases that match TRBD2. V shed 1 base and J 0 bases; nucleotides not matched to a gene: 0. The germline gives CDR1 SGDLS, CDR2 YYNGEE. This CDR3 comprises 15 residues. The CDR3 loop is CASSVTSGSTDTQYF. CDR3 DNA: TGTGCCAGCAGCGTAACTAGCGGGAGCACAGATACGCAGTATTTT.

The V and J genes are TRBV7-6 and TRBJ2-1; no reliable D call. CDR3 size: 15 residues. V lost 5 bases, J lost 0 bases, and 11 bases lay in between. Germline V CDR1 and CDR2: SGHVS, FNYEAQ. CDR3 bases: TGTGCCAGCAGCCGACGGGTGAGCTCCTACAATGAGCAGTTCTTC. Its protein product is CASSRRVSSYNEQFF.

J is TRBJ2-3 and V is TRBV9; no definite D call. Trimming took 4 bases from V and 5 from J, leaving 14 bases between them. CDR1 is SGDLS, CDR2 YYNGEE, per germline. The CDR3 has 14 amino acids. The CDR3 DNA reads as TGTGCCAGCAGCCCGGGTGGAACCCAAGATACGCAGTATTTT. As protein: CASSPGGTQDTQYF. The full variable domain, rest sourced from reference TRBV9 and TRBJ2-3, is DSGVTQTPKHLITATGQRVTLRCSPRSGDLSVYWYQQSLDQGLQFLIQYYNGEERAKGNILERFSAQQFPDLHSELNLSSLELGDSALYFCASSPGGTQDTQYFGPGTRLTVL.

This chain connects TRBV27 to TRBJ1-2; the match to TRBD1 covers 7 bases. This CDR3 comprises 17 residues. Per germline, CDR1 MNHEY and CDR2 SMNVEV (reference sequence). The V gene end was trimmed by 8 bases and the J gene end by 9 bases; junction bases not matched to a gene: 24. The CDR3 DNA reads TGTGCCAGCTCTAATTATGGTACAGACAGGGATAGTTCCAGCTACACCTTC. Residues: CASSNYGTDRDSSSYTF.

V is TRBV15 and J is TRBJ1-2, with D maybe TRBD1 (6 bases). V was trimmed by 4 bases and J by 4 bases, leaving 13 bases between them. Looked up from germline, CDR1 is LNHNV and CDR2 is YYDKDF (reference sequence). This CDR3 spans 14 amino acids. For the CDR3, the DNA is TGTGCCACCAGCATATATCAGGGGAGCTATGGCTACACCTTC. Its translation is CATSIYQGSYGYTF. Together with reference TRBV15 and TRBJ1-2, the CDR3 gives the full variable domain: DAMVIQNPRYQVTQFGKPVTLSCSQTLNHNVMYWYQQKSSQAPKLLFHYYDKDFNNEADTPDNFQSRRPNTSFCFLDIRSPGLGDTAMYLCATSIYQGSYGYTFGSGTRLTVV.

The rearrangement joins TRBV10-3 to TRBJ2-3; D unclear. V was trimmed by 3 bases and J by 0 bases, leaving 10 bases between them. The CDR3 contains 15 residues. The V gene's germline CDR1 is ENHRY and CDR2 SYGVKD. Written as DNA, the CDR3 is TGTGCCATCAGTGAAGCACTAACTAGCACAGATACGCAGTATTTT. Its protein product is CAISEALTSTDTQYF.

CDR3 loop: CASSSWARDTQYF. The CDR3 DNA reads as TGTGCCAGCAGCTCTTGGGCGAGAGATACGCAGTATTTT. V is TRBV11-2 and J is TRBJ2-3, with D unclear. The V gene lost 4 bases and the J gene lost 5 bases, with 10 bases spanning the gap. This CDR3 contains 13 residues. CDR1 is SGHAT, CDR2 FQNNGV, per germline.

On this clone itself: Other DNA sequences of this sample code for an identical CDR3. V and J are TRBV6-5 and TRBJ1-2; a weak D match, TRBD1 (5 bases). CDR1 is MNHEY and CDR2 is SVGAGI in the germline V gene. CDR3 size: 11 residues. Trimming removed 4 bases from V and 7 bases from J, with 7 bases in between. In DNA, the CDR3 is TGTGCCAGCAGTTCAAGGGGTGGCTACACCTTC. Translation gives CASSSRGGYTF.

The rearrangement links TRBV4-3 to TRBJ1-2; D uncertain. The CDR3 covers 15 residues. Germline CDR1 and CDR2: LGHNA and YSLEER. Trimming stripped 0 bases from V and 6 bases from J, with 14 bases between. The CDR3 DNA reads TGCGCCAGCAGCCAAGATCTGAGGATATCGGATGGCTACACCTTC. This encodes CASSQDLRISDGYTF.

This clone was counted a few times. This rearrangement joins TRBV6-6 to TRBJ1-1; 8 bases are a match to TRBD1. Looked up from germline, CDR1 is MNHNY and CDR2 is SVGAGI (reference sequence). The CDR3 totals 14 residues. V was clipped by 5 bases and J by 2 bases; unmatched bases: 4. In DNA form, the CDR3 reads TGTGCCAGCAGTGTACAGGGGGTTAACACTGAAGCTTTCTTT. Encoded protein: CASSVQGVNTEAFF.

This clone showed up just once. The chain employs TRBV5-1 and TRBJ2-3; D is perhaps TRBD2 (5 bases). Per germline, CDR1 SGHRS and CDR2 YFSETQ. The CDR3 is 14 residues long. Between the trimmed V and J ends, which lost 5 bases and 0 bases, there was a span of 10 bases. The CDR3 sequence: CASRSSESTDTQYF. The CDR3 DNA sequence: TGCGCCAGCAGAAGTAGCGAGAGCACAGATACGCAGTATTTT.

This clone appeared a single time. This chain connects TRBV21-1 to TRBJ2-2; the table's TRBD1 call for D was not verified on the DNA. TRBV21-1 is deemed a pseudogene. This CDR3 spans 17 amino acids. CDR3 nucleotide sequence: TGTGCCAGCACCGTGCCCCCACAGGGGGCGAGCACCGGGGAGCTGTTTTTT. Amino acid sequence: CASTVPPQGASTGELFF.

The chain carries TRBV11-3 and TRBJ2-7; weak D call: TRBD2 (5 bases). Germline values: CDR1 SGHNT, CDR2 YENEEA. Between the trimmed V and J ends, which lost 5 bases and 3 bases, there was a span of 29 bases. The CDR3 is made up of 19 amino acids. The CDR3 sequence: CASSRLESRESRRHYEQYF. The CDR3 DNA reads TGTGCCAGCAGCCGACTCGAGTCGAGGGAGTCCCGGAGGCACTACGAGCAGTACTTC. The variable domain in full, completed from reference TRBV11-3 and TRBJ2-7, reads EAGVVQSPRYKIIEKKQPVAFWCNPISGHNTLYWYLQNLGQGPELLIRYENEEAVDDSQLPKDRFSAERLKGVDSTLKIQPAELGDSAVYLCASSRLESRESRRHYEQYFGPGTRLTVT.

The rearrangement joins TRBV12-3 or TRBV12-4 to TRBJ1-6; unclear D gene. The V end lost 2 bases, the J end lost 11 bases, and 7 bases lay between the germline ends. The CDR3 totals 12 residues. CDR3 residues: CASSLLATPLHF. The CDR3 DNA sequence: TGTGCCAGCAGTTTATTGGCAACACCCCTCCACTTT.

The V and J genes are TRBV10-2 and TRBJ2-3; 10 nucleotides match TRBD2. The CDR3 loop spans 15 amino acids. The V gene end was trimmed by 5 bases and the J gene end by 1 base; junction bases not matched to a gene: 3. From germline, CDR1 is WSHSY and CDR2 SAAADI. The CDR3, as DNA: TGCGCCAGCAGTCACCTAGCGGGGGGCACAGATACGCAGTATTTT. This sequence encodes CASSHLAGGTDTQYF.

The chain carries TRBV28 and TRBJ2-5; possibly TRBD2 for D (6 bases). The CDR3 has 16 residues. The V gene's germline CDR1 is MDHEN and CDR2 SYDVKM. With 4 bases removed from V and 2 bases from J, the gap between germline ends came to 17 bases. The CDR3 here is CASSSGTLGYQETQYF. CDR3 nucleotides: TGTGCCAGCAGTTCAGGGACTTTAGGCTATCAAGAGACCCAGTACTTC.

V and J are TRBV3-1 (or the pseudogene TRBV3-2) and TRBJ2-1; weak D call: TRBD2 (7 bases). The V end lost 1 base, the J end lost 3 bases, and 19 bases lay between the germline ends. CDR3 length equals 18 residues. Germline-derived CDR1 and CDR2 are LGHDT and YNNKEL (reference sequence). The CDR3 bases are TGTGCCAGCAGCCAAGGGTGGCGCGGGGGCCGAGGCTACAATGAGCAGTTCTTC. Protein sequence: CASSQGWRGGRGYNEQFF.

The V gene is TRBV6-5, the J gene TRBJ1-5; possibly TRBD1 for D (5 bases). The V gene's germline CDR1 is MNHEY and CDR2 SVGAGI. V was shortened by 5 bases and J by 2 bases, with 10 bases between the two germline ends. The CDR3 covers 14 residues. The CDR3: CASSRDSRNQPQHF. Written as DNA, the CDR3 is TGTGCCAGCAGTCGTGACAGCCGCAATCAGCCCCAGCATTTT.

V is TRBV6-5 and J is TRBJ2-1, with 7 bases identical to TRBD1. CDR3 length: 13 residues. CDR1 MNHEY and CDR2 SVGAGI come from the germline V gene. The V segment lost 6 bases and the J segment 4 bases; nucleotides outside the gene matches: 3. This CDR3 is CASSLRGYNEQFF. CDR3 bases: TGTGCCAGCAGCCTCAGGGGGTACAATGAGCAGTTCTTC.

The gene calls are TRBV6-1 and TRBJ1-5; TRBD1 agrees at 7 bases. CDR3 size: 17 residues. The V segment lost 1 base and the J segment 3 bases; nucleotides outside the gene matches: 9. The germline gives CDR1 MNHNS, CDR2 SASEGT. The CDR3 here is CASSEGIGGTDNQPQHF. The CDR3 DNA sequence: TGTGCCAGCAGTGAAGGTATTGGTGGGACAGACAATCAGCCCCAGCATTTT.